This T cell receptor beta chain appears in the sequencing data of a study of breast tumors, draining lymph nodes, adjacent tissues. At least ten counts were recorded for this clonotype. Its target is unknown. The V gene's germline CDR1 is MNHGY and CDR2 SVAAGI. The J segment lost 3 bases and the V segment lost 2 bases, leaving 1 base of the junction unmatched. This CDR3 region has 14 residues. Overall study results and limits: Luminal-like breast cancer showed significantly greater tumor-nontumor repertoire similarity than basal-like breast cancer did. Tumor repertoires ranked between lymph nodes and nontumor tissue in diversity, with V and J gene preferences.

Breast cancer patients provided tissue from their axillary draining lymph nodes. TCRdb fed the multiplex PCR reads into MiXCR, producing one record per CDR3 protein. The sample holds roughly 130,000 distinct CDR3 sequences, about 20% seen once. The sequencing input was axillary lymph node tissue. This TCR derives from a female donor with breast cancer. Some clones in this sample may be carry-over from other donors' samples. V gene TRBV6-9 combines with J gene TRBJ2-1, with 7 bases fitting TRBD2. In nucleotides, the CDR3 is TGTGCCAGCAGTTATGGGACTAACTACAATGAGCAGTTCTTC. Protein product: CASSYGTNYNEQFF.